This entry lists 27 T cell receptor beta chains sequenced from one sample in a study of response to subunit inactivated influenza vaccine. TCRdb passed the RT-PCR reads through MiXCR, listing each CDR3 protein once. The data show roughly 700,000 distinct CDR3 sequences, about 14% seen once. The sample here was PBMCs from blood, taken approximately 15 days before vaccination. Receptors were obtained from a man aged 45 to 65 who received an inactivated influenza vaccine.

This rearrangement joins TRBV4-3 to TRBJ2-7, with 8 nucleotides matching TRBD1. Germline CDR1 LGHNA, CDR2 YSLEER. Losses at the gene ends were 4 bases for V and 1 base for J; bases not matched to a gene: 6. The CDR3 covers 15 residues. In DNA form, the CDR3 reads TGCGCCAGCAGCCCAGACAGGGGCTGGTCCTACGAGCAGTACTTC. It specifies CASSPDRGWSYEQYF.

The rearrangement joins TRBV6-5 to TRBJ2-7, with D unclear. The CDR3 has 13 amino acids. Between the trimmed V and J ends, which lost 2 bases and 2 bases, there was a span of 7 bases. CDR1 is MNHEY and CDR2 is SVGAGI in the germline V gene. The DNA of the CDR3 is TGTGCCAGCAGTTACCTGGAAACCTACGAGCAGTACTTC. Amino acid sequence: CASSYLETYEQYF.

A few counts support this clonotype. V and J are TRBV20-1 and TRBJ2-3; no definite D call. The CDR3 covers 15 residues. V was cut by 6 bases and J by 1 base, with 17 bases left in between. Germline V CDR1 and CDR2: DFQATT, SNEGSKA (reference sequence). CDR3 in amino acids: CSAEPAGVGTDTQYF. The CDR3 coding sequence is TGCAGTGCGGAACCCGCTGGCGTGGGCACAGATACGCAGTATTTT.

A remark on this clonotype: At one boundary the junction diverges from the germline segment, which might be a read error. The J gene is TRBJ1-1, the V gene TRBV3-1; D is uncertain. The CDR3 loop spans 14 amino acids. Germline CDR1 LGHDT, CDR2 YNNKEL (reference sequence). The CDR3 DNA reads as TGTGCCAGCAGCCAAGATCCACCCCCAGGAGCGAAACTATTT. It encodes CASSQDPPPGAKLF.

This clonotype was counted a few times. This rearrangement joins TRBV15 to TRBJ2-5, with a possible D match to TRBD2 (5 bases). Germline-derived CDR1 and CDR2 are LNHNV and YYDKDF (reference sequence). V lost 0 bases and J lost 2, with 10 bases in between. The CDR3 consists of 15 residues. The CDR3 is CATSREAVRQETQYF. The DNA for the CDR3 is TGTGCCACCAGCAGAGAAGCGGTCAGGCAAGAGACCCAGTACTTC.

The rearrangement joins TRBV7-9 to TRBJ1-1; maybe TRBD1 (5 bases). The V end was cut by 8 bases, the J end by 1 base, with 11 bases between. The CDR3 is made up of 13 amino acids. Per germline, CDR1 SEHNR and CDR2 FQNEAQ (reference sequence). The CDR3 protein is CASAGTANTEAFF. CDR3 bases: TGTGCCAGCGCGGGGACTGCGAACACTGAAGCTTTCTTT. Filled out from reference TRBV7-9 and TRBJ1-1, the complete variable domain reads DTGVSQNPRHKITKRGQNVTFRCDPISEHNRLYWYRQTLGQGPEFLTYFQNEAQLEKSRLLSDRFSAERPKGSFSTLEIQRTEQGDSAMYLCASAGTANTEAFFGQGTRLTVV.

This chain joins TRBV4-3 and TRBJ2-7; 10 nucleotides align to TRBD2. Germline V CDR1 and CDR2: LGHNA, YSLEER. The length of the CDR3 is 14 residues. V trimming: 1 base; J trimming: 6 bases; junction bases outside the gene matches: 3. The CDR3 loop reads CASSQVGTSAEQYF. The CDR3, as DNA: TGCGCCAGCAGCCAAGTTGGGACTAGCGCCGAGCAGTACTTC.

This chain joins TRBV20-1 and TRBJ2-5; D may correspond to TRBD1 or TRBD2 (6 bases each). Germline CDR1 reads DFQATT; CDR2 reads SNEGSKA (reference sequence). Trimming left V 6 bases short and J 4 bases short, with 18 bases between. The CDR3 spans 14 residues. This CDR3 reads CSALKGGRGETQYF. The CDR3 nucleotides are TGCAGTGCGCTCAAGGGGGGACGAGGAGAGACCCAGTACTTC.

The sample holds a few counts of this clonotype. The chain has TRBV28 and TRBJ2-4; D is uncertain. There are 12 residues in the CDR3. Germline V gene sequence: CDR1 MDHEN, CDR2 SYDVKM. V lost 6 bases and J 8 bases, leaving 11 bases between the germline ends. CDR3 amino acids: CASSNLGDIQYF. CDR3 in DNA: TGTGCCAGCAGCAACCTTGGGGACATTCAGTACTTC.

This clonotype occurred a few times. V usage is TRBV6-1 and J usage is TRBJ2-3, with D unclear. V lost 6 bases and J lost 6, with 16 bases in between. The length of the CDR3 is 14 residues. Germline CDR1 reads MNHNS; CDR2 reads SASEGT. The CDR3 DNA is TGTGCCAGCAGCCCCGTGGGAAAATTCGATACGCAGTATTTT. Protein: CASSPVGKFDTQYF.

The V gene is TRBV6-1, the J gene TRBJ1-2, with D unresolved. Trimming pared 1 base from V and 7 bases from J, leaving 10 bases between. The CDR3 is 13 residues long. Germline V gene lookup returns CDR1 MNHNS and CDR2 SASEGT. CDR3 DNA sequence: TGTGCCAGCAGTGAAGTAGGCCTAGGTGGCTACACCTTC. Translating gives CASSEVGLGGYTF.

This clonotype was seen a few times. The rearrangement links TRBV7-2 to TRBJ1-6; D is ambiguous. Germline V gives CDR1 SGHTA, CDR2 FQGNSA. Trimming stripped 6 bases from V and 9 bases from J, with 12 bases between. The CDR3 consists of 13 residues. CDR3 amino acids: CASRPAGFSPLHF. The CDR3 DNA reads as TGTGCCAGCAGGCCAGCTGGGTTTTCACCCCTCCACTTT.

This chain connects TRBV6-1 to TRBJ2-7, with 12 bases identical to TRBD1. The ends lost 2 bases at V and 4 bases at J; junction bases unmatched: 3. The CDR3 spans 15 residues. CDR1 and CDR2 from the germline V gene are MNHNS and SASEGT. Here the CDR3 reads CASSEQGQGAYEQYF. The CDR3 nucleotides are TGTGCCAGCAGTGAACAGGGACAGGGGGCTTACGAGCAGTACTTC.

This chain joins TRBV5-1 and TRBJ2-3, with TRBD2 matching 14 bases. The CDR3 consists of 18 residues. V lost 4 bases to trimming and J lost 1 base; unmatched junction nucleotides: 8. Germline CDR1 SGHRS, CDR2 YFSETQ. The CDR3 nucleotides read TGCGCCAGCAGCCTGGGGACTAGCGGGAGAGTGGGCACAGATACGCAGTATTTT. Translation gives CASSLGTSGRVGTDTQYF.

This clonotype was detected a few times. The chain is built from TRBV29-1 and TRBJ2-7, with 12 bases aligning to TRBD1. Per germline, CDR1 SQVTM and CDR2 ANQGSEA. The CDR3 extends over 12 amino acids. The V segment lost 7 bases and the J segment 7 bases; nucleotides outside the gene matches: 5. Written as DNA, the CDR3 is TGCAGCGGGGGACAGGGGGCGCGGGAGCAGTACTTC. Amino acid sequence: CSGGQGAREQYF.

This clonotype was counted only a few times. The V gene is TRBV11-3, the J gene TRBJ2-1; D gene uncertain. The V gene's germline CDR1 is SGHNT and CDR2 YENEEA. The CDR3 has 15 residues. Trimming took 5 bases from V and 1 from J, leaving 12 bases between them. The CDR3 bases are TGTGCCAGCAGCAAAGACCGCCTATCCTACAATGAGCAGTTCTTC. This encodes CASSKDRLSYNEQFF.

V gene TRBV20-1 combines with J gene TRBJ2-5; no clear D gene. Germline lookup yields CDR1 DFQATT and CDR2 SNEGSKA (reference sequence). V was trimmed by 0 bases and J by 3 bases, leaving 20 bases between them. The CDR3 sequence is 17 residues long. CDR3: CSARDSYYEIGKETQYF. CDR3 bases: TGCAGTGCTAGAGATAGCTACTATGAAATTGGAAAAGAGACCCAGTACTTC.

This clonotype was counted a single time. At one boundary the junction diverges from the germline segment, which might be a read error. V and J are TRBV3-1 and TRBJ2-7; 7 bases line up with TRBD1. The V gene's germline CDR1 is LGHDT and CDR2 YNNKEL (reference sequence). There are 16 residues in the CDR3. CDR3 sequence: CACSPRQRQGYDEQYF. The CDR3 DNA follows: TGTGCCTGCAGCCCACGTCAACGACAGGGCTACGACGAGCAGTACTTC.

Ten or more counts support this clonotype. The chain joins TRBV12-3 or TRBV12-4 to TRBJ2-1; D is possibly TRBD1 or TRBD2 (5 bases each). The CDR3 has 13 amino acids. The V and J ends lost 8 bases and 6 bases respectively, with 14 bases between them. CDR3 region: CASLSGRTNEQFF. The CDR3 nucleotides read TGTGCCAGCCTATCGGGACGGACCAATGAGCAGTTCTTC.

This chain connects TRBV28 to TRBJ2-5; weak D call: TRBD2 (6 bases). The germline V gene has CDR1 MDHEN and CDR2 SYDVKM. The CDR3 contains 15 residues. Trimming took off 4 bases at V and 5 bases at J, with 17 bases between the two ends. The CDR3 is CASSSPAGSGETQYF. The CDR3 DNA follows: TGTGCCAGCAGTTCCCCCGCGGGGAGTGGGGAGACCCAGTACTTC.

The J gene is TRBJ1-1, the V gene TRBV18, with D perhaps matching TRBD1 (5 bases). Trimming shortened V by 4 bases and J by 0 bases, and 21 bases separated the two germline ends. Germline V gene lookup returns CDR1 KGHSH and CDR2 LQKENI. The CDR3 sequence is 18 residues long. The CDR3 protein is CASSLLGIRTQVNTEAFF. The CDR3 nucleotides read TGTGCCAGCTCACTTTTGGGGATCCGGACACAGGTGAACACTGAAGCTTTCTTT.

J is TRBJ1-1 and V is TRBV5-1, with D possibly matching TRBD1 (6 bases). Germline lookup yields CDR1 SGHRS and CDR2 YFSETQ. Trimming left V 3 bases short and J 4 bases short, with 13 bases between. CDR3 length: 14 amino acids. Here the CDR3 DNA reads TGCGCCAGCAGCTCAGGGGAATCGGGCACTGAAGCTTTCTTT. Its protein product is CASSSGESGTEAFF.

The table lists this clonotype with a few counts. The chain joins TRBV30 to TRBJ2-5, with D tentatively TRBD2 (5 bases). The V end was cut by 1 base, the J end by 7 bases, with 16 bases between. In germline, CDR1 is GTSNPN, CDR2 SVGIG (reference sequence). CDR3 length: 14 residues. The CDR3 DNA sequence: TGTGCCTGGAGTGCTGGGAGCAGAAGTGGGACCCAGTACTTC. Its translation: CAWSAGSRSGTQYF.

The gene calls are TRBV9 and TRBJ1-1; a possible D gene is TRBD1 (6 bases). V lost 0 bases, J lost 7 bases, and 10 bases lay in between. The CDR3 extends over 13 amino acids. Germline V gene sequence: CDR1 SGDLS, CDR2 YYNGEE. The CDR3 nucleotides are TGTGCCAGCAGCGTAGGGGGGCAGGGTGAAGCTTTCTTT. Translation: CASSVGGQGEAFF. Filled out from reference TRBV9 and TRBJ1-1, the complete variable domain reads DSGVTQTPKHLITATGQRVTLRCSPRSGDLSVYWYQQSLDQGLQFLIQYYNGEERAKGNILERFSAQQFPDLHSELNLSSLELGDSALYFCASSVGGQGEAFFGQGTRLTVV.

V gene TRBV29-1 combines with J gene TRBJ1-3, with D possibly matching TRBD1 (5 bases). The CDR3 has 13 residues. V dropped 6 bases and J dropped 2 bases, with 11 bases sitting between them. Germline V gene lookup returns CDR1 SQVTM and CDR2 ANQGSEA. Written as DNA, the CDR3 is TGCAGCGTGGTTGCGGGGGCTGGAAACACCATATATTTT. It codes for CSVVAGAGNTIYF.

V is TRBV7-6 and J is TRBJ2-2; D gene uncertain. From germline, CDR1 is SGHVS and CDR2 FNYEAQ. Trimming took 4 bases from V and 5 from J, leaving 14 bases between them. The CDR3 has 15 amino acids. CDR3 region: CASSSRPLSTGELFF. The CDR3 DNA follows: TGTGCCAGCAGCTCCAGACCACTAAGTACCGGGGAGCTGTTTTTT.

The rearrangement uses TRBV4-1 and TRBJ2-5; 7 positions match TRBD1. The CDR3 runs to 16 residues. V dropped 4 bases and J dropped 1; count of bases not matched to a gene: 9. Germline values: CDR1 MGHRA, CDR2 YSYEKL. The CDR3: CASSPTGLGIQETQYF. The CDR3 coding sequence is TGCGCCAGCAGCCCGACAGGGTTGGGGATCCAAGAGACCCAGTACTTC.